The present TCR beta chain was sequenced within a study of CD8 T cells in Susac syndrome. Study at large: The Susac syndrome patients were therapy-naive, on corticosteroids, or on intravenous immunoglobulin alone at blood draw.

Patients with Susac syndrome met diagnostic criteria defined recently for definite or probable disease. FACS was used to enrich TEMRA cells, whereas the CD8+ and CD4+ T cells were obtained by negative isolation. cDNA came from roughly 0.5 to 1 ug RNA primed by random hexamers. MiXCR, run by TCRdb on the immunoSEQ multiplex PCR reads, gives a single entry per CDR3 protein. Of about 210,000 distinct CDR3 sequences in the sample, about 94% are singletons; the top ten hold 0.15%. This CDR3 is built from 13 residues. V was clipped by 2 bases and J by 6 bases, with 7 bases between them. The germline CDR1 and CDR2 sequences are KGHSH and LQKENI.

The sequencing sample was made of CD4+ T cells from PBMCs. The source of this sequence is a human donor with Susac syndrome. V and J are TRBV18 and TRBJ1-4, with unresolved D. The CDR3 nucleotides read TGTGCCAGCTCACCAGGGGAGGATGAAAAACTGTTTTTT. Protein sequence: CASSPGEDEKLFF.